This passage covers 11 T cell receptor beta chains from one sample sequenced in a study of shared clonotypes between healthy human individuals. Sequencing used immunoSEQ multiplex PCR; TCRdb keeps in-frame clones, though not all of them. The table lists roughly 700,000 clones, less than 95% of them singletons, with more than 30% in the top ten. The source material was memory CD8+ T cells from PBMCs. The sample's subset: CD45RO+ cells pooled with CCR7-negative TemRA cells. The origin of the receptors is a man younger than 35 in good health. Some clones in this sample may be carry-over from other donors' samples.

This rearrangement joins TRBV27 to TRBJ1-5, with a possible D match to TRBD1 (6 bases). The CDR3 covers 14 residues. Germline V gives CDR1 MNHEY, CDR2 SMNVEV (reference sequence). The V end lost 2 bases, the J end lost 3 bases, and 8 bases lay between the germline ends. CDR3 loop: CASSLGQFNQPQHF. The CDR3 DNA sequence: TGTGCCAGCAGTTTAGGACAGTTCAATCAGCCCCAGCATTTT.

The chain links TRBV19 to TRBJ2-7; TRBD2 aligns across 9 bases. The CDR3 spans 15 residues. The junction had 10 bases not matched to a gene; V was cut back by 4 bases and J by 6 bases. CDR1 and CDR2 from the germline V gene are LNHDA and SQIVND (reference sequence). The CDR3 coding sequence is TGTGCCAGTAGTAATGGCCTAGCGGGGTTCTCCGAGCAGTACTTC. Translation gives CASSNGLAGFSEQYF.

V and J are TRBV15 and TRBJ2-7, with no clear D. CDR1 LNHNV and CDR2 YYDKDF come from the germline V gene (reference sequence). CDR3 size: 13 residues. Trimming pared 0 bases from V and 6 bases from J, leaving 9 bases between. The CDR3 is CATSRDQAFEQYF. The DNA for the CDR3 is TGTGCCACCAGCAGAGATCAGGCTTTCGAGCAGTACTTC. Full variable domain (remainder filled in from reference TRBV15 and TRBJ2-7): DAMVIQNPRYQVTQFGKPVTLSCSQTLNHNVMYWYQQKSSQAPKLLFHYYDKDFNNEADTPDNFQSRRPNTSFCFLDIRSPGLGDTAMYLCATSRDQAFEQYFGPGTRLTVT.

The chain links TRBV7-9 to TRBJ2-7; 8 bases agree with TRBD2. Trimming took 5 bases from V and 0 from J; bases not matched to a gene: 9. This CDR3 is built from 16 residues. CDR1 SEHNR and CDR2 FQNEAQ come from the germline V gene (reference sequence). DNA for the CDR3: TGTGCCAGCAGCGGATCGACTAGCGATAGCTCCTACGAGCAGTACTTC. Encoded protein: CASSGSTSDSSYEQYF.

The V and J genes are TRBV15 and TRBJ2-7, with 10 bases lining up with TRBD2. The ends lost 3 bases at V and 2 bases at J; junction bases unmatched: 7. Germline V gene lookup returns CDR1 LNHNV and CDR2 YYDKDF (reference sequence). The CDR3 is 16 amino acids. As DNA, the CDR3 is TGTGCCACCAGCAGGGGTAGCGGGAGGCCAACCTACGAGCAGTACTTC. This gives the protein CATSRGSGRPTYEQYF. The variable domain in full, with the rest retrieved from reference TRBV15 and TRBJ2-7, is DAMVIQNPRYQVTQFGKPVTLSCSQTLNHNVMYWYQQKSSQAPKLLFHYYDKDFNNEADTPDNFQSRRPNTSFCFLDIRSPGLGDTAMYLCATSRGSGRPTYEQYFGPGTRLTVT.

This chain uses TRBV5-8 with TRBJ1-1; D uncertain. Trimming stripped 4 bases from V and 5 bases from J, with 9 bases between. The length of the CDR3 is 12 residues. Germline-derived CDR1 and CDR2 are SGHTS and YDEGEE. The CDR3 here is CASSPPGTEAFF. The DNA of the CDR3 is TGTGCCAGCAGCCCGCCCGGGACTGAAGCTTTCTTT.

Turning to this clone: The sample contains more than one DNA sequence encoding this CDR3. The genes are TRBV27 and TRBJ2-7; D not resolved. V was trimmed by 4 bases and J by 3 bases, leaving 13 bases between them. Germline CDR1 MNHEY, CDR2 SMNVEV (reference sequence). This CDR3 has 14 residues. DNA of the CDR3: TGTGCCAGCAGTTCACGAGCAGGAAGCTACGAGCAGTACTTC. Residues: CASSSRAGSYEQYF.

This clone occurred once. This chain links TRBV27 with TRBJ2-3; no clear D gene. V gave up 3 bases and J gave up 3 bases, with 16 bases separating them. Germline values: CDR1 MNHEY, CDR2 SMNVEV (reference sequence). The CDR3 extends over 16 amino acids. In DNA form, the CDR3 reads TGTGCCAGCAGTTTCTTACGACCCTCCGGGACAGATACGCAGTATTTT. Translating it yields CASSFLRPSGTDTQYF.

The chain carries TRBV11-2 and TRBJ2-5; maybe TRBD1 (5 bases). The CDR3 has 14 amino acids. V lost 0 bases, J lost 3 bases, and 8 bases lay in between. Germline values: CDR1 SGHAT, CDR2 FQNNGV. The CDR3 spells CASSLDSREETQYF. The DNA for the CDR3 is TGTGCCAGCAGCTTAGATTCCAGGGAAGAGACCCAGTACTTC.

This clone was picked up one time. This chain uses TRBV5-6 with TRBJ2-7; 9 bases line up with TRBD2. This CDR3 comprises 15 residues. Germline CDR1 SGHDT, CDR2 YYEEEE. Trimming at V came to 4 bases and at J to 7 bases, leaving 12 bases not matched to a gene. The CDR3 spells CASSPVGGRAEEQYF. In DNA form, the CDR3 reads TGTGCCAGCAGCCCCGTGGGCGGGAGGGCCGAAGAGCAGTACTTC.

V gene TRBV27 combines with J gene TRBJ2-4; maybe TRBD2 (5 bases). In germline, CDR1 is MNHEY, CDR2 SMNVEV (reference sequence). V was pared by 3 bases and J by 3 bases, with 12 bases between. The CDR3 contains 15 residues. In nucleotides, the CDR3 is TGTGCCAGCAGTTTTTTACGGGATGGCAAAAACATTCAGTACTTC. Protein product: CASSFLRDGKNIQYF.